Below are 29 T cell receptor beta chains sequenced from a single sample in a study of shared clonotypes between healthy human individuals (dated by TCRdb to 2018 to 2020). Library creation used the immunoSEQ multiplex PCR assay. Drawn from immuneACCESS, this table holds only the in-frame rearrangements with V and J called that TCRdb kept. Clones are partly lost; checked studies trace under half to an unresolved V gene and leave the rest unexplained. The table for this sample lists about 2.4 million clones; over 85% of them were counted only once. Of the sample, about 0.39% is held by the ten largest clones. The source material was naive CD4+ T cells from PBMCs. The sample's cell subset or site label is to be understood as: CD45RA+ positively selected. The receptors stem from a man aged 18-30 years in good health. Some clones in this sample may be carry-over from other donors' samples.

V is TRBV2 and J is TRBJ2-5, with D unresolved. Germline CDR1 SNHLY, CDR2 FYNNEI. Trimming took 7 bases from V and 1 from J, leaving 10 bases between them. This CDR3 has 13 residues. The CDR3 nucleotides read TGTGCCAGCACTTTTCTCCGCCAAGAGACCCAGTACTTC. Translating it yields CASTFLRQETQYF.

This rearrangement joins TRBV11-2 to TRBJ2-3, with D tentatively TRBD1 or TRBD2 (5 bases each). V was cut by 5 bases and J by 4 bases, with 19 bases left in between. The CDR3 loop spans 16 amino acids. Germline lookup yields CDR1 SGHAT and CDR2 FQNNGV. The CDR3 sequence: CASSPSGEVGADTQYF. CDR3 nucleotides: TGTGCCAGCAGCCCCTCCGGGGAAGTAGGGGCAGATACGCAGTATTTT.

The gene calls are TRBV12-5 and TRBJ2-7; D is unresolved. The CDR3 covers 18 residues. Trimming took 0 bases from V and 1 from J, leaving 19 bases between them. Germline CDR1 and CDR2: LGHNT and FRNRAP. The chain's CDR3 is CASGLVRFSGPRSYEQYF. CDR3 nucleotide sequence: TGTGCTAGTGGTTTGGTACGGTTCTCTGGGCCCAGATCCTACGAGCAGTACTTC.

This clone has only one observation. The gene calls are TRBV20-1 and TRBJ1-1; unclear D gene. The CDR3 loop spans 11 amino acids. Germline CDR1 DFQATT, CDR2 SNEGSKA (reference sequence). Trimming left V 6 bases short and J 8 bases short, with 13 bases between. CDR3 nucleotides: TGCAGTGCGCGGCCTTTCCGGGAAGCTTTCTTT. This sequence encodes CSARPFREAFF.

The chain combines TRBV2 with TRBJ2-2; either TRBD1 or TRBD2 may supply D (5 bases each). V lost 8 bases, J lost 5 bases, and 18 bases lay in between. This CDR3 is 15 amino acids long. Germline assignment: CDR1 SNHLY and CDR2 FYNNEI. CDR3 protein: CASGVEGAGTGELFF. The CDR3 DNA sequence: TGTGCCAGCGGCGTCGAGGGCGCAGGGACCGGGGAGCTGTTTTTT.

The chain combines TRBV7-2 with TRBJ1-4; 8 nucleotides match TRBD1. Germline V lookup: CDR1 SGHTA, CDR2 FQGNSA. The CDR3 is 20 residues long. With V trimmed by 0 bases and J by 8 bases, 20 bases remained unmatched. CDR3 DNA: TGTGCCAGCAGCTTAGCGTTTACTTTGGGACAGGCGGAAGAAGGGGAAAAACTGTTTTTT. Its translation is CASSLAFTLGQAEEGEKLFF.

On this clone itself: Other DNA sequences in the sample encode the same CDR3. The chain uses TRBV9 and TRBJ2-1; D is unresolved. V lost 0 bases and J lost 9, with 4 bases in between. CDR1 is SGDLS and CDR2 is YYNGEE in the germline V gene. This CDR3 has 11 residues. DNA of the CDR3: TGTGCCAGCAGCGTAGATTCTGAGCAGTTCTTC. Translating it yields CASSVDSEQFF.

The gene calls are TRBV10-3 and TRBJ2-7; TRBD1 might be the D (6 bases). CDR1 ENHRY and CDR2 SYGVKD come from the germline V gene. The CDR3 has 14 amino acids. V lost 2 bases and J lost 6, with 14 bases in between. In DNA form, the CDR3 reads TGTGCCATCAGTGAGGGGGGCAGGGTTGGCGAGCAGTACTTC. Protein sequence: CAISEGGRVGEQYF.

The chain employs TRBV5-8 and TRBJ2-3; D gene uncertain. Germline loops: CDR1 SGHTS, CDR2 YDEGEE. Trimming left V 1 base short and J 1 base short, with 7 bases between. The CDR3 contains 14 residues. CDR3 sequence reads: CASSLRLGTDTQYF. The DNA for the CDR3 is TGTGCCAGCAGCTTGAGACTTGGCACAGATACGCAGTATTTT.

The V gene is TRBV7-9, the J gene TRBJ2-3, with TRBD2 identical over 8 bases. Unmatched junction bases numbered 13, after V lost 6 bases and J lost 5 bases. CDR1 and CDR2 (germline): SEHNR, FQNEAQ (reference sequence). This CDR3 region has 16 residues. Here the CDR3 reads CASSVRGASKGDTQYF. The CDR3 bases are TGTGCCAGCAGTGTGCGGGGGGCTTCTAAGGGAGATACGCAGTATTTT.

The J gene is TRBJ2-4, the V gene TRBV5-5; D is perhaps TRBD1 or TRBD2 (5 bases each). The V end lost 0 bases, the J end lost 0 bases, and 22 bases lay between the germline ends. Germline V gene data show CDR1 as SGHKS and CDR2 as YYEKEE (reference sequence). The CDR3 loop spans 20 amino acids. Written as DNA, the CDR3 is TGTGCCAGCAGCTTGGGACAGACTGGCGGTGACGGGGTAGCCAAAAACATTCAGTACTTC. Translated, it gives CASSLGQTGGDGVAKNIQYF.

This chain connects TRBV14 to TRBJ2-3; the match to TRBD1 covers 10 bases. V shed 3 bases, J shed 4 bases, and the junction held 4 bases outside the gene matches. This CDR3 is 15 amino acids long. Germline-derived CDR1 and CDR2 are SGHDN and FVKESK. The CDR3 is CASSQWDRGADTQYF. CDR3 nucleotides: TGTGCCAGCAGCCAGTGGGACAGGGGAGCAGATACGCAGTATTTT.

CDR3 in amino acids: CASSKGQGSKTNYGYTF. The CDR3 nucleotides read TGTGCCAGCAGTAAAGGACAGGGCTCAAAGACTAACTATGGCTACACCTTC. This chain joins TRBV6-1 and TRBJ1-2; 8 bases are shared with TRBD1. The V gene's germline CDR1 is MNHNS and CDR2 SASEGT. Unmatched junction bases numbered 11, after V lost 5 bases and J lost 0 bases. This CDR3 comprises 17 residues.

The V gene is TRBV7-8, the J gene TRBJ2-3; D is possibly TRBD1 (6 bases). CDR3 size: 14 residues. With 7 bases removed from V and 7 bases from J, the gap between germline ends came to 18 bases. Germline V gives CDR1 SGHVS, CDR2 FQNEAQ. The CDR3, as DNA: TGTGCCAGCACCCAAAAACAGGGAGAACATACGCAGTATTTT. As protein: CASTQKQGEHTQYF.

This chain links TRBV5-1 with TRBJ2-3; 8 nucleotides match TRBD2. The junction had 12 bases not matched to a gene; V was cut back by 0 bases and J by 0 bases. The CDR3 is made up of 19 amino acids. Per the germline V gene, CDR1 is SGHRS and CDR2 is YFSETQ. CDR3 in DNA: TGCGCCAGCAGCTTGGTGGCGGGGGGTCCTCCTATTAGCACAGATACGCAGTATTTT. Encoded protein: CASSLVAGGPPISTDTQYF.

This chain uses TRBV28 with TRBJ2-6; TRBD1 matches at 7 bases. With V trimmed by 8 bases and J by 1 base, 8 bases remained unmatched. Germline values: CDR1 MDHEN, CDR2 SYDVKM. There are 16 residues in the CDR3. The CDR3 nucleotides read TGTGCCAGCGATAGAGGGGGCGTTTCTGGGGCCAACGTCCTGACTTTC. Translation: CASDRGGVSGANVLTF.

The V gene is TRBV27, the J gene TRBJ1-4, with D unresolved. V was cut by 4 bases and J by 8 bases, with 14 bases left in between. The CDR3 contains 14 residues. Germline V gives CDR1 MNHEY, CDR2 SMNVEV (reference sequence). CDR3 sequence (DNA): TGTGCCAGCAGTTCCCTAGCTAGCGGGGAAAAACTGTTTTTT. This gives the protein CASSSLASGEKLFF.

The chain joins TRBV19 to TRBJ1-2; tentative D call: TRBD1 (6 bases). V dropped 6 bases and J dropped 0 bases, with 8 bases sitting between them. Germline-derived CDR1 and CDR2 are LNHDA and SQIVND (reference sequence). The CDR3 is 13 residues long. CDR3 sequence: CASRYRANYGYTF. The DNA of the CDR3 is TGTGCCAGTAGGTACAGGGCTAACTATGGCTACACCTTC.

The rearrangement links TRBV28 to TRBJ2-1; D not certain. V lost 7 bases and J lost 1, with 20 bases in between. Germline V gives CDR1 MDHEN, CDR2 SYDVKM. The CDR3 extends over 17 amino acids. The CDR3 loop reads CASNPVGGPPSYNEQFF. The DNA of the CDR3 is TGTGCCAGCAACCCCGTGGGCGGCCCTCCTTCCTACAATGAGCAGTTCTTC.

Only one count was recorded for this clone. V and J are TRBV27 and TRBJ2-7, with D tentatively TRBD2 (6 bases). CDR3 length: 15 amino acids. Trimming removed 2 bases at V and 5 bases at J, with 16 bases between. Per germline, CDR1 MNHEY and CDR2 SMNVEV (reference sequence). CDR3 coding DNA: TGTGCCAGCAGTTTACGCTGGGTAGCGGAGAACGAGCAGTACTTC. It is translated as CASSLRWVAENEQYF.

This CDR3 reads CASSLMTGFFSSYNEQFF. Written as DNA, the CDR3 is TGTGCCAGCAGCTTAATGACAGGGTTCTTCAGCTCCTACAATGAGCAGTTCTTC. The chain carries TRBV7-8 and TRBJ2-1, with 7 bases matching TRBD1. Trimming cost V 2 bases and J 0 bases; bases outside gene matches: 10. CDR3 length: 18 residues. The germline CDR1 and CDR2 sequences are SGHVS and FQNEAQ.

This rearrangement joins TRBV4-1 to TRBJ1-2; D is unresolved. CDR1 MGHRA and CDR2 YSYEKL come from the germline V gene. Trimming took 3 bases from V and 5 from J, leaving 7 bases between them. The CDR3 extends over 12 amino acids. Here the CDR3 reads CASSQDGYGYTF. In nucleotides, the CDR3 is TGCGCCAGCAGCCAGGACGGATATGGCTACACCTTC.

The chain joins TRBV28 to TRBJ2-4, with 7 positions matching TRBD1. J gave up 2 bases and V 11 bases, and 9 bases lay outside the gene matches. The CDR3 has 14 residues. Germline loops: CDR1 MDHEN, CDR2 SYDVKM. CDR3 region: CAALGRGTKNIQYF. The CDR3 DNA reads TGTGCCGCTCTCGGCAGGGGGACCAAAAACATTCAGTACTTC.

The CDR3 nucleotides read TGTGCCAGCAGCCAAACCGGGACTAGCGGAGTATACAATGAGCAGTTCTTC. This translates into CASSQTGTSGVYNEQFF. The chain employs TRBV11-3 and TRBJ2-1; 11 bases line up with TRBD2. The germline gives CDR1 SGHNT, CDR2 YENEEA. The V segment lost 5 bases and the J segment 4 bases; nucleotides outside the gene matches: 10. The CDR3 totals 17 residues. The full variable domain, its missing parts supplied by reference TRBV11-3 and TRBJ2-1, is EAGVVQSPRYKIIEKKQPVAFWCNPISGHNTLYWYLQNLGQGPELLIRYENEEAVDDSQLPKDRFSAERLKGVDSTLKIQPAELGDSAVYLCASSQTGTSGVYNEQFFGPGTRLTVL.

In nucleotides, the CDR3 is TGTGCCAGCACCAAGATGGGGCAGTTATTTGAAGCTTTCTTT. Residues: CASTKMGQLFEAFF. The rearrangement uses TRBV5-5 and TRBJ1-1, with D possibly matching TRBD1 (5 bases). The V gene's germline CDR1 is SGHKS and CDR2 YYEKEE (reference sequence). CDR3 length equals 14 residues. With 6 bases removed from V and 7 bases from J, the gap between germline ends came to 19 bases.

The chain joins TRBV28 to TRBJ1-2; 10 bases are a match to TRBD1. CDR1 is MDHEN and CDR2 is SYDVKM in the germline V gene. The CDR3 totals 16 residues. Trimming removed 4 bases from V and 4 bases from J; junction bases left unmatched: 9. CDR3 coding DNA: TGTGCCAGCAGTTCCGCCCCTCGGACAGGGGGCTATGGCTACACCTTC. Translating gives CASSSAPRTGGYGYTF.

The chain joins TRBV5-4 to TRBJ1-2; D possibly corresponds to TRBD1 (5 bases). Germline V CDR1 and CDR2: SGHNT, YYREEE (reference sequence). Trimming cost V 0 bases and J 5 bases, with 8 bases left between them. The length of the CDR3 is 13 residues. CDR3: CASSLETEYGYTF. The CDR3 nucleotides are TGTGCCAGCAGCTTGGAGACAGAGTATGGCTACACCTTC.

V is TRBV13 and J is TRBJ2-7, with D tentatively TRBD2 (5 bases). The V gene's germline CDR1 is PRHDT and CDR2 FYEKMQ (reference sequence). CDR3 size: 14 residues. V was pared by 5 bases and J by 2 bases, with 13 bases between. CDR3 loop: CASSPRGLPYEQYF. The CDR3 DNA follows: TGTGCCAGCAGCCCCCGAGGGCTCCCCTACGAGCAGTACTTC.

This chain connects TRBV5-1 to TRBJ1-2; D uncertain. The CDR3 is 14 residues long. V was cut by 0 bases and J by 8 bases, with 14 bases left in between. Germline CDR1 and CDR2: SGHRS and YFSETQ. The CDR3 region has the DNA TGCGCCAGCAGCTTGGAAACGGCCGTGGGGGGCTACACCTTC. Translated, it gives CASSLETAVGGYTF. Complete variable domain (other parts from reference TRBV5-1 and TRBJ1-2): KAGVTQTPRYLIKTRGQQVTLSCSPISGHRSVSWYQQTPGQGLQFLFEYFSETQRNKGNFPGRFSGRQFSNSRSEMNVSTLELGDSALYLCASSLETAVGGYTFGSGTRLTVV.